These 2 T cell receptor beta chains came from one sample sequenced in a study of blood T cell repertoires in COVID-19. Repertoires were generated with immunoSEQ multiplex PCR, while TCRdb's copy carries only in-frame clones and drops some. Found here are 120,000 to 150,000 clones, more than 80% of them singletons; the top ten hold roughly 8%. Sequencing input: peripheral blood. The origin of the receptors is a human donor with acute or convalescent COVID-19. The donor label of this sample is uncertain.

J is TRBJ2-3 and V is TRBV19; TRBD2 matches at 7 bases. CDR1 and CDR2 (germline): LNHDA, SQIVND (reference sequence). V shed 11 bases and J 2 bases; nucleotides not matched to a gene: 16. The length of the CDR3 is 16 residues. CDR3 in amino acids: CASTAGVAGSTDTQYF. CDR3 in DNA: TGTGCCTCCACCGCGGGAGTAGCGGGCTCCACAGATACGCAGTATTTT.

The CDR3 coding sequence is TGTGCCAGCAGCGCCCGGACCGACAGGGCCGCTGAAGCTTTCTTT. It is translated as CASSARTDRAAEAFF. The chain has TRBV9 and TRBJ1-1; 7 nucleotides match TRBD1. Per germline, CDR1 SGDLS and CDR2 YYNGEE. Trimming took 3 bases from V and 6 from J; bases not matched to a gene: 11. This CDR3 comprises 15 residues.